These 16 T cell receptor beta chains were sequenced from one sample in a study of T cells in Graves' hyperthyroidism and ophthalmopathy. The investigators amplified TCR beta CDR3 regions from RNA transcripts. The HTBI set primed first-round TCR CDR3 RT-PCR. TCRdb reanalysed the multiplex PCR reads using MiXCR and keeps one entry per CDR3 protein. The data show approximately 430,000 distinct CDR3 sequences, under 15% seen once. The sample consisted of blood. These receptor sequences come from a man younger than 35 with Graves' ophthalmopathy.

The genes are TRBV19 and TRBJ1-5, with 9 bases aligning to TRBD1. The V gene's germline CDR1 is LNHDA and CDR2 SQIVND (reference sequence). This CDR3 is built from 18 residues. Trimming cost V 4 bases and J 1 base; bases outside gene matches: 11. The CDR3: CASSKPPGQGLSNQPQHF. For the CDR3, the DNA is TGTGCCAGTAGTAAACCCCCCGGACAGGGGTTAAGCAATCAGCCCCAGCATTTT.

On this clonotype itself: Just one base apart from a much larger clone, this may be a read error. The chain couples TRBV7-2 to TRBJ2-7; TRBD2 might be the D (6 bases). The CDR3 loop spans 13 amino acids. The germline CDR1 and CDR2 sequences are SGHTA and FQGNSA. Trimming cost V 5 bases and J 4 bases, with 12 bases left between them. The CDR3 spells CASSPFGGYEQYF. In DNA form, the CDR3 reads TGTGCCAGCAGCCCTTTCGGAGGGTACGAGCAGTACTTC.

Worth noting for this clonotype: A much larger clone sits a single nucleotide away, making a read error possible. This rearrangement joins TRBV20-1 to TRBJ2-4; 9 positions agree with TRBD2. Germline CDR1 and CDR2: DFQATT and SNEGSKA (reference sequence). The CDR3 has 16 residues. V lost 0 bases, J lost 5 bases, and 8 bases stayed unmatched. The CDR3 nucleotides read TGCAGTGCTAGAGATCTTGCGGGGGGGCGGGAAAACATTCAGTACTTC. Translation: CSARDLAGGRENIQYF.

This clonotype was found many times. CDR3: CAFSSSYNEQFF. Written as DNA, the CDR3 is TGTGCCTTCAGCAGCTCCTACAATGAGCAGTTCTTC. The V and J genes are TRBV30 and TRBJ2-1, with D hard to call. The CDR3 spans 12 residues. V lost 7 bases to trimming and J lost 0 bases, with 7 bases between them. CDR1 and CDR2 (germline): GTSNPN, SVGIG (reference sequence). Filled out from reference TRBV30 and TRBJ2-1, the complete variable domain reads SQTIHQWPATLVQPVGSPLSLECTVEGTSNPNLYWYRQAAGRGLQLLFYSVGIGQISSEVPQNLSASRPQDRQFILSSKKLLLSDSGFYLCAFSSSYNEQFFGPGTRLTVL.

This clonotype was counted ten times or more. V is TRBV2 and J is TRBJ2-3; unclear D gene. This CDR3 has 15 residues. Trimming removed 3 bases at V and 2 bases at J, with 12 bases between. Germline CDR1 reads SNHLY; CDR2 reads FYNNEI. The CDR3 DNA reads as TGTGCCAGCAGTGATCCTGGGGATGCCACAGATACGCAGTATTTT. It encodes CASSDPGDATDTQYF. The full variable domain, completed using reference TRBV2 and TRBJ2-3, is EPEVTQTPSHQVTQMGQEVILRCVPISNHLYFYWYRQILGQKVEFLVSFYNNEISEKSEIFDDQFSVERPDGSNFTLKIRSTKLEDSAMYFCASSDPGDATDTQYFGPGTRLTVL.

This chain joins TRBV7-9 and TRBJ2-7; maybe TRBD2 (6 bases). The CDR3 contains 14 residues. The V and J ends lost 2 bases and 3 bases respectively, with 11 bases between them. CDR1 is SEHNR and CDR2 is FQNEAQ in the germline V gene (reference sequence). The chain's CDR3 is CASSLSAAGYEQYF. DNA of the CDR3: TGTGCCAGCAGCTTATCGGCAGCGGGCTACGAGCAGTACTTC.

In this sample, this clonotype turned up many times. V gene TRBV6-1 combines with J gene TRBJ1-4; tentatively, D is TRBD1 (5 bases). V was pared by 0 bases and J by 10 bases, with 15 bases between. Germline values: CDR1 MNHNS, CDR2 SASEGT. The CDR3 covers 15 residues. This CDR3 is CASSEAGQGEGKLFF. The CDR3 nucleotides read TGTGCCAGCAGTGAAGCAGGGCAGGGAGAAGGAAAACTGTTTTTT.

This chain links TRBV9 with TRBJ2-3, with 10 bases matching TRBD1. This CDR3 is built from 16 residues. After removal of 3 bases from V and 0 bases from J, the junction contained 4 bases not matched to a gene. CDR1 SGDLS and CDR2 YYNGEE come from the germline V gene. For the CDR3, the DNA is TGTGCCAGCAGCGCCTGGACAGGGGGTAGCACAGATACGCAGTATTTT. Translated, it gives CASSAWTGGSTDTQYF. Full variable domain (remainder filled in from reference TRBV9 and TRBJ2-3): DSGVTQTPKHLITATGQRVTLRCSPRSGDLSVYWYQQSLDQGLQFLIQYYNGEERAKGNILERFSAQQFPDLHSELNLSSLELGDSALYFCASSAWTGGSTDTQYFGPGTRLTVL.

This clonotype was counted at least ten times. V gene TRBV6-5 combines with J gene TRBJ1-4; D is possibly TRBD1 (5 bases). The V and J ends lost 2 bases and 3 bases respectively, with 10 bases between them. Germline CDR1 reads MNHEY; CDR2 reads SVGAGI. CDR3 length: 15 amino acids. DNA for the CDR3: TGTGCCAGCAGTTACGAGGGAGGGGCTAATGAAAAACTGTTTTTT. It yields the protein CASSYEGGANEKLFF.

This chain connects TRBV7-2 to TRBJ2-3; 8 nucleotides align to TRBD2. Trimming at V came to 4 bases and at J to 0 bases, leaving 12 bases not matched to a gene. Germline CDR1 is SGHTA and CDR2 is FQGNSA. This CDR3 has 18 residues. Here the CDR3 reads CASSSFTAGGPSTDTQYF. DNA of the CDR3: TGTGCCAGCAGCTCCTTCACGGCGGGAGGCCCAAGCACAGATACGCAGTATTTT.

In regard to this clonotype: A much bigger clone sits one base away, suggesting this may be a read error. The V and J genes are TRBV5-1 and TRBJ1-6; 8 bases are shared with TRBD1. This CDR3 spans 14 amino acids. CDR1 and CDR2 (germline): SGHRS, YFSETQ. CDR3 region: CTSSFGQGGSPLHF. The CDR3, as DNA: TGCACCAGCAGCTTCGGACAGGGCGGTTCACCCCTCCACTTT.

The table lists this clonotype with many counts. CDR3 loop: CASSSNTDVEYF. CDR3 nucleotide sequence: TGTGCCAGCAGCTCGAATACGGACGTCGAGTACTTC. The V call is TRBV7-9, the J call TRBJ2-5; no reliable D call. The V end lost 4 bases, the J end lost 12 bases, and 15 bases lay between the germline ends. The length of the CDR3 is 12 residues. Germline CDR1 is SEHNR and CDR2 is FQNEAQ (reference sequence).

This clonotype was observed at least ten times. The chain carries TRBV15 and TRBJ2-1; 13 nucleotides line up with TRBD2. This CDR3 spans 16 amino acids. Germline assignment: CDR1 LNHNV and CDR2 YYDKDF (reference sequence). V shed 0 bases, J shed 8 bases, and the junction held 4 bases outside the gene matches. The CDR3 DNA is TGTGCCACCAGCAGAGAAGTCGGACTAGCGGGAGATGAGCAGTTCTTC. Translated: CATSREVGLAGDEQFF.

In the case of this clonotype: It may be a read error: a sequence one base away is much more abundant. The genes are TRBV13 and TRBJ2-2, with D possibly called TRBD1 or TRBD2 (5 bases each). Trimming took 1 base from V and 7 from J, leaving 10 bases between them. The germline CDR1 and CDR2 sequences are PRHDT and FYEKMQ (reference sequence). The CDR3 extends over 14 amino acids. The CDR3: CASSLEGSIGELFF. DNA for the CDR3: TGTGCCAGCAGCTTAGAGGGGAGCATCGGGGAGCTGTTTTTT.

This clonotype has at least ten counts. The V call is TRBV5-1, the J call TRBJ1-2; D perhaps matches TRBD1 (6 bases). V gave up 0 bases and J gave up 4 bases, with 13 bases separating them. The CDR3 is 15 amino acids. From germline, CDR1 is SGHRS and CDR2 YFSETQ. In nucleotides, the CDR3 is TGCGCCAGCAGCTTGGTTGGACAGCGAATCTATGGCTACACCTTC. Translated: CASSLVGQRIYGYTF.

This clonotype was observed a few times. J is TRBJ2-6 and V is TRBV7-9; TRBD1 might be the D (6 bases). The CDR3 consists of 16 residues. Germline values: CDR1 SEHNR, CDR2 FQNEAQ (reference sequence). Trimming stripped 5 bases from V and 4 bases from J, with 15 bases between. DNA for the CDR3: TGTGCCAGCAGCGCGACCTCAGGGGCAGGGGCCAACGTCCTGACTTTC. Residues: CASSATSGAGANVLTF.